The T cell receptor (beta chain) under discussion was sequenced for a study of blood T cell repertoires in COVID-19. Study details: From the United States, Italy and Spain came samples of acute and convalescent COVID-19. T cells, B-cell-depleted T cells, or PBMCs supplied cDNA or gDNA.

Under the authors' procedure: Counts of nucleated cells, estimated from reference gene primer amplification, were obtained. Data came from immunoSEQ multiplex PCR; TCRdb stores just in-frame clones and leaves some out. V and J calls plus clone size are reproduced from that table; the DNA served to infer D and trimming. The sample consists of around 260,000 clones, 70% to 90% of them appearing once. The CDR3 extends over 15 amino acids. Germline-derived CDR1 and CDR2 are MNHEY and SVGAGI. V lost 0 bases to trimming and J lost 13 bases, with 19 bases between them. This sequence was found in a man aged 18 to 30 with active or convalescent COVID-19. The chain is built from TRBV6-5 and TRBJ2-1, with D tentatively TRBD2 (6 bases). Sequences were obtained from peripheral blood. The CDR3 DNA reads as TGTGCCAGCAGTTACTCCCGGGACTGGCGAAATAAACAGTTCTTC. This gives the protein CASSYSRDWRNKQFF.